One and the same sample provided the 29 T cell receptor beta chains below, sequenced in a study of radiotherapy plus CTLA-4 blockade in lung cancer. TCRdb's table, derived via immunoSEQ multiplex PCR, lists solely in-frame clones and lacks some. The data show about 70,000 clones, with around 79% seen just once and 10% held by the top ten. The source material was peripheral blood, sampled from a patient treated with radiotherapy plus ipilimumab. The receptors here all came from a human donor with non-small cell lung cancer who had a complete response to radiotherapy plus ipilimumab.

The V gene is TRBV7-6, the J gene TRBJ1-2, with 7 bases matching TRBD1. Trimming at V came to 5 bases and at J to 14 bases, leaving 14 bases not matched to a gene. This CDR3 is built from 13 residues. Germline values: CDR1 SGHVS, CDR2 FNYEAQ. The CDR3 DNA is TGTGCCAGCAGCCCCGGGACAGCGACCCACCAGACCTTC. As protein: CASSPGTATHQTF.

V is TRBV18 and J is TRBJ1-3, with 7 nucleotides matching TRBD1. There are 16 residues in the CDR3. Per germline, CDR1 KGHSH and CDR2 LQKENI. Unmatched junction bases numbered 6, after V lost 0 bases and J lost 4 bases. CDR3 in amino acids: CASSPPLTGRGNTIYF. DNA for the CDR3: TGTGCCAGCTCACCACCGCTGACAGGGCGGGGAAACACCATATATTTT. The entire variable domain, with the rest obtained from reference TRBV18 and TRBJ1-3, is as follows: NAGVMQNPRHLVRRRGQEARLRCSPMKGHSHVYWYRQLPEEGLKFMVYLQKENIIDESGMPKERFSAEFPKEGPSILRIQQVVRGDSAAYFCASSPPLTGRGNTIYFGEGSWLTVV.

The CDR3 DNA reads as TGCAGCGTTGAACCGGGGTCTGGAAACACCATATATTTT. This gives the protein CSVEPGSGNTIYF. The V and J genes are TRBV29-1 and TRBJ1-3; D is unresolved. Trimming took 2 bases from V and 1 from J, leaving 6 bases between them. Germline V CDR1 and CDR2: SQVTM, ANQGSEA. CDR3 length: 13 residues.

The rearrangement links TRBV4-1 to TRBJ2-7; D possibly corresponds to TRBD2 (6 bases). The V gene lost 0 bases and the J gene lost 0 bases, with 12 bases spanning the gap. In germline, CDR1 is MGHRA, CDR2 YSYEKL. The CDR3 is 16 amino acids. CDR3 coding DNA: TGCGCCAGCAGCCAAGAAGTAGCGGTTAGCTCCTACGAGCAGTACGTC. It specifies CASSQEVAVSSYEQYV.

The gene calls are TRBV18 and TRBJ2-1; TRBD2 aligns across 12 bases. Per germline, CDR1 KGHSH and CDR2 LQKENI. CDR3 length equals 16 residues. After removal of 6 bases from V and 1 base from J, the junction contained 4 bases not matched to a gene. The CDR3 sequence: CASSPGLAGSYNEQFF. In DNA, the CDR3 is TGTGCCAGCTCTCCAGGACTAGCGGGATCCTACAATGAGCAGTTCTTC.

The V call is TRBV10-1, the J call TRBJ2-2; D is uncertain. V lost 5 bases, J lost 2 bases, and 6 bases lay in between. There are 13 residues in the CDR3. Germline lookup yields CDR1 WNHNN and CDR2 SYGVQD (reference sequence). The CDR3 sequence: CASSRYNTGELFF. In nucleotides, the CDR3 is TGCGCCAGCAGTCGATATAACACCGGGGAGCTGTTTTTT.

The rearrangement links TRBV6-1 to TRBJ2-4; D tentatively fits TRBD1 or TRBD2 (5 bases each). CDR1 is MNHNS, CDR2 SASEGT, per germline. The CDR3 is 15 residues long. The V gene lost 0 bases and the J gene lost 2 bases, with 8 bases spanning the gap. CDR3 in amino acids: CASSEALGPKNIQYF. The CDR3, as DNA: TGTGCCAGCAGTGAAGCGCTGGGACCCAAAAACATTCAGTACTTC.

V usage is TRBV6-4 and J usage is TRBJ2-1; TRBD1 agrees at 11 bases. The ends lost 6 bases at V and 10 bases at J; junction bases unmatched: 8. Looked up from germline, CDR1 is MRHNA and CDR2 is SNTAGT. This CDR3 region has 14 residues. The CDR3 loop is CASSPDRGRWEQFF. CDR3 nucleotide sequence: TGTGCCAGCAGCCCGGACAGGGGGCGCTGGGAGCAGTTCTTC.

This rearrangement joins TRBV10-1 to TRBJ2-3; no definite D call. Germline V gene lookup returns CDR1 WNHNN and CDR2 SYGVQD (reference sequence). Between the trimmed V and J ends, which lost 0 bases and 5 bases, there was a span of 9 bases. This CDR3 spans 14 amino acids. CDR3 residues: CASSESIDIDTQYF. CDR3 bases: TGCGCCAGCAGTGAGTCGATAGATATAGATACGCAGTATTTT.

Details on this clone: An end of the junction does not agree with germline; a read error may underlie this. The chain carries TRBV7-7 and TRBJ2-3, with TRBD2 matching 7 bases. The CDR3 is 14 residues long. Germline V gives CDR1 SSHAT, CDR2 FNYEAQ (reference sequence). This CDR3 reads CASSPGGGTDTQYF. CDR3 bases: TGTGCTAGCAGCCCGGGGGGAGGCACAGATACGCAGTATTTT.

The V and J genes are TRBV7-9 and TRBJ2-1; D is unclear. The ends were cut back, 3 bases at V and 11 bases at J, with 14 bases in the middle. From germline, CDR1 is SEHNR and CDR2 FQNEAQ (reference sequence). This CDR3 has 13 residues. CDR3 loop: CASSFGPRDKQFF. CDR3 coding DNA: TGTGCCAGCAGCTTCGGACCCCGAGATAAGCAGTTCTTC.

In DNA, the CDR3 is TGCGCCAGCAGCCAATCGGGACAGAGCGAGCAGTACTTC. Translating gives CASSQSGQSEQYF. The J gene is TRBJ2-7, the V gene TRBV4-3, with TRBD1 identical over 7 bases. The CDR3 consists of 13 residues. The V segment lost 2 bases and the J segment 6 bases; nucleotides outside the gene matches: 4. CDR1 and CDR2 (germline): LGHNA, YSLEER.

V usage is TRBV6-6 and J usage is TRBJ2-1; 7 positions agree with TRBD2. The V gene's germline CDR1 is MNHNY and CDR2 SVGAGI (reference sequence). This CDR3 has 16 amino acids. The J segment lost 0 bases and the V segment lost 6 bases, leaving 8 bases of the junction unmatched. CDR3 DNA sequence: TGTGCCAGCAGCCGCAGCGGGGAGAGCTCCTACAATGAGCAGTTCTTC. It specifies CASSRSGESSYNEQFF.

V and J are TRBV5-4 and TRBJ2-2; a possible D gene is TRBD2 (6 bases). This CDR3 spans 16 amino acids. Germline CDR1 SGHNT, CDR2 YYREEE (reference sequence). V was clipped by 4 bases and J by 2 bases, with 15 bases between them. Written as DNA, the CDR3 is TGTGCCAGCAGCGCACCGGGACTTCACAACACCGGGGAGCTGTTTTTT. It encodes CASSAPGLHNTGELFF.

The rearrangement links TRBV5-1 to TRBJ2-1; 9 nucleotides line up with TRBD2. Losses at the gene ends were 1 base for V and 5 bases for J; bases not matched to a gene: 1. Germline V CDR1 and CDR2: SGHRS, YFSETQ. The CDR3 is 14 residues long. The DNA for the CDR3 is TGCGCCAGCAGCTTGAGACTAGCGGACAATGAGCAGTTCTTC. As protein: CASSLRLADNEQFF.

The V call is TRBV6-1, the J call TRBJ1-5, with TRBD1 matching over 7 bases. CDR1 MNHNS and CDR2 SASEGT come from the germline V gene. The CDR3 totals 15 residues. Trimming cost V 3 bases and J 2 bases; bases outside gene matches: 4. The CDR3 DNA sequence: TGTGCCAGCAGTGAGGGGACAGTGGGCAATCAGCCCCAGCATTTT. This sequence encodes CASSEGTVGNQPQHF.

The chain carries TRBV7-9 and TRBJ2-1; D gene ambiguous. Trimming left V 5 bases short and J 3 bases short, with 11 bases between. The CDR3 is 14 amino acids. The germline CDR1 and CDR2 sequences are SEHNR and FQNEAQ (reference sequence). This CDR3 is CASSAPVGYNEQFF. The CDR3 coding sequence is TGTGCCAGCAGCGCGCCGGTGGGCTACAATGAGCAGTTCTTC. Combining the CDR3 with reference TRBV7-9 and TRBJ2-1 gives the whole variable domain DTGVSQNPRHKITKRGQNVTFRCDPISEHNRLYWYRQTLGQGPEFLTYFQNEAQLEKSRLLSDRFSAERPKGSFSTLEIQRTEQGDSAMYLCASSAPVGYNEQFFGPGTRLTVL.

J is TRBJ2-1 and V is TRBV10-1; 9 nucleotides line up with TRBD1. J was trimmed by 4 bases and V by 0 bases; bases with no gene match: 4. The germline V gene has CDR1 WNHNN and CDR2 SYGVQD (reference sequence). This CDR3 is 16 amino acids long. The DNA for the CDR3 is TGCGCCAGCAGTGAGTCTGTGACAGGGGGTTACAATGAGCAGTTCTTC. Translated, it gives CASSESVTGGYNEQFF.

This rearrangement joins TRBV13 to TRBJ2-1; D may be TRBD2 (6 bases). The CDR3 runs 14 residues. Germline lookup yields CDR1 PRHDT and CDR2 FYEKMQ (reference sequence). V shed 6 bases and J shed 6 bases, with 15 bases lying between them. This chain's CDR3 is CASRPGLGRNEQFF. The CDR3 DNA is TGTGCCAGCAGGCCGGGACTGGGCCGCAATGAGCAGTTCTTC.

This clone has only a few counts. The chain employs TRBV6-6 and TRBJ1-2; the D is unclear. There are 12 residues in the CDR3. CDR1 and CDR2 (germline): MNHNY, SVGAGI (reference sequence). The ends were cut back, 5 bases at V and 3 bases at J, with 7 bases in the middle. CDR3 residues: CASSPQYYGYTF. In DNA form, the CDR3 reads TGTGCCAGCAGTCCACAGTACTATGGCTACACCTTC.

V gene TRBV9 combines with J gene TRBJ1-1; no clear D gene. V shed 1 base and J shed 0 bases, with 4 bases lying between them. The germline gives CDR1 SGDLS, CDR2 YYNGEE. This CDR3 is 13 amino acids long. CDR3 amino acids: CASSVRVNTEAFF. CDR3 in DNA: TGTGCCAGCAGCGTAAGGGTGAACACTGAAGCTTTCTTT.

The CDR3 DNA reads TGTGCCAGCAGCCCACTCCGGACAGGGGGGGAGACCCAGTACTTC. As protein: CASSPLRTGGETQYF. The chain is built from TRBV5-6 and TRBJ2-5; the match to TRBD1 covers 10 bases. The CDR3 sequence is 15 residues long. Unmatched junction bases numbered 8, after V lost 4 bases and J lost 5 bases. In germline, CDR1 is SGHDT, CDR2 YYEEEE.

This clone is a singleton in its sample. V and J are TRBV2 and TRBJ2-7; D possibly corresponds to TRBD1 (5 bases). The CDR3 is made up of 13 amino acids. CDR1 and CDR2 from the germline V gene are SNHLY and FYNNEI. V lost 5 bases to trimming and J lost 0 bases, with 8 bases between them. The CDR3, as DNA: TGTGCCAGCAGTCTAGACAGCTCCTACGAGCAGTACGTC. It specifies CASSLDSSYEQYV.

The chain carries TRBV7-2 and TRBJ1-5; D is ambiguous. V lost 0 bases, J lost 7 bases, and 7 bases lay in between. Germline V gene lookup returns CDR1 SGHTA and CDR2 FQGNSA. This CDR3 region has 13 residues. DNA of the CDR3: TGTGCCAGCAGCTTAGCGCTACGGCAGCCCCAGCATTTT. The encoded protein is CASSLALRQPQHF.

The chain carries TRBV7-2 and TRBJ2-5; D unresolved. With 2 bases removed from V and 5 bases from J, the gap between germline ends came to 9 bases. This CDR3 has 13 amino acids. The V gene's germline CDR1 is SGHTA and CDR2 FQGNSA. The CDR3: CASSLSTGETQYF. For the CDR3, the DNA is TGTGCCAGCAGCTTATCGACCGGGGAGACCCAGTACTTC.

This chain links TRBV30 with TRBJ1-3; unclear D gene. Trimming removed 0 bases at V and 2 bases at J, with 11 bases between. The CDR3 totals 15 residues. Germline V gene sequence: CDR1 GTSNPN, CDR2 SVGIG (reference sequence). For the CDR3, the DNA is TGTGCCTGGAGTGTAACTAGGGAGCCTGGAAACACCATATATTTT. As protein: CAWSVTREPGNTIYF.

The chain couples TRBV7-9 to TRBJ2-2; the match to TRBD2 covers 7 bases. Trimming at V came to 5 bases and at J to 0 bases, leaving 9 bases not matched to a gene. Germline-derived CDR1 and CDR2 are SEHNR and FQNEAQ (reference sequence). This CDR3 is built from 17 residues. As DNA, the CDR3 is TGTGCCAGCAGCCCCAAACTAGCGACTACGAACACCGGGGAGCTGTTTTTT. It encodes CASSPKLATTNTGELFF.

This clone was detected only a few times. The chain recombines TRBV19 with TRBJ2-2, with D possibly matching TRBD2 (5 bases). The V end was cut by 9 bases, the J end by 3 bases, with 14 bases between. There are 14 residues in the CDR3. Germline CDR1 LNHDA, CDR2 SQIVND (reference sequence). The CDR3 nucleotides are TGTGCCAGGACCACGGGGAGCTACACCGGGGAGCTGTTTTTT. Amino acid sequence: CARTTGSYTGELFF.

This chain connects TRBV29-1 to TRBJ1-1, with 7 bases that match TRBD1. After removal of 4 bases from V and 0 bases from J, the junction contained 5 bases not matched to a gene. This CDR3 contains 14 residues. Germline V gene data show CDR1 as SQVTM and CDR2 as ANQGSEA. The CDR3 nucleotides read TGCAGCGTTGGCCGACAGGGTATGAACACTGAAGCTTTCTTT. Its protein product is CSVGRQGMNTEAFF.